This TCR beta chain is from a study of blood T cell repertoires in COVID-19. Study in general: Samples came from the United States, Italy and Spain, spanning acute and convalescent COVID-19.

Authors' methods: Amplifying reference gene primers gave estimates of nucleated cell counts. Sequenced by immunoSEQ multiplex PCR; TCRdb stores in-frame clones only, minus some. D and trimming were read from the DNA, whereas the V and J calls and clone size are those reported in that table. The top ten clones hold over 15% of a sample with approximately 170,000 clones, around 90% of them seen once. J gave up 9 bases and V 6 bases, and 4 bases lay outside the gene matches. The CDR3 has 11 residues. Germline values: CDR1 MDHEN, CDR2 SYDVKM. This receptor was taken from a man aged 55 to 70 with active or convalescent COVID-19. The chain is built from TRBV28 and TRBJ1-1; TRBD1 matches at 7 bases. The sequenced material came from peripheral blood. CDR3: CASSLGQKAFF. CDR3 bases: TGTGCCAGCAGCTTGGGACAGAAAGCTTTCTTT.